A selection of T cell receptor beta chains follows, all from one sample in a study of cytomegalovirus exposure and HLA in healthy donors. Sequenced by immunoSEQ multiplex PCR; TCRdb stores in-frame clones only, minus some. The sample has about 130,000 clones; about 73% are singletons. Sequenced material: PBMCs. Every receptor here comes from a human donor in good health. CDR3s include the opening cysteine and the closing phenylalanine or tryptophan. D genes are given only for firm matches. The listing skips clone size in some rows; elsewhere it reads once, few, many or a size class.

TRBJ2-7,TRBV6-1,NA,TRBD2,CASSDIAGSYEQYF
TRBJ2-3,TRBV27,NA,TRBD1,CASSEGALYTDTQYF
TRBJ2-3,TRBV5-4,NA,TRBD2,CASTRGETDTQYF
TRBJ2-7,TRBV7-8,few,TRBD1,CASSLAGTGSSYEQYF
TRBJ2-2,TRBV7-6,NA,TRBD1,CASSLTPGGLSGELFF
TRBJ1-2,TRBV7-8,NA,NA,CASSSVGLQGANYGYTF
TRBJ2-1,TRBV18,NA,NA,CASSPSGLRSDEQFF
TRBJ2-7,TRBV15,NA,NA,CATSRDKGRDWRSYEQYF
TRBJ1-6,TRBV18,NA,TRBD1,CASSPPGQGNSPLHF
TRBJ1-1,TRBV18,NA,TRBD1,CASSLNPLGQGGDTEAFF
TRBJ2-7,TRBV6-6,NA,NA,CASDPGPRVSYEQYF
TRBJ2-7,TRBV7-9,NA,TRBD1,CSSGQVQSQPYEQYF
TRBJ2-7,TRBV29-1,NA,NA,CSVEDRAHEQYF
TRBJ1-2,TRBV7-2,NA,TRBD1,CASSKDRVLYGYTF